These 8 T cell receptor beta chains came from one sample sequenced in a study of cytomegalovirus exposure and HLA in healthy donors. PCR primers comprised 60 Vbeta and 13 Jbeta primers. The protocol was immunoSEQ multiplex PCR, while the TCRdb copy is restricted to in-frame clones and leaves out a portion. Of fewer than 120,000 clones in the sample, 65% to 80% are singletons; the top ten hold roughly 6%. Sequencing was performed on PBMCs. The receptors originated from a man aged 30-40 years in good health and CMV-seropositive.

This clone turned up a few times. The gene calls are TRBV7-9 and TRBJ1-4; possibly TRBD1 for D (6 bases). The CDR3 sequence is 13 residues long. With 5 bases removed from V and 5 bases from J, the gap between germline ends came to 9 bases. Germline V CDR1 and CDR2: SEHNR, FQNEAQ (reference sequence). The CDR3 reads CASSRQENEKLFF. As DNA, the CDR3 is TGTGCCAGCAGCCGACAGGAGAATGAAAAACTGTTTTTT.

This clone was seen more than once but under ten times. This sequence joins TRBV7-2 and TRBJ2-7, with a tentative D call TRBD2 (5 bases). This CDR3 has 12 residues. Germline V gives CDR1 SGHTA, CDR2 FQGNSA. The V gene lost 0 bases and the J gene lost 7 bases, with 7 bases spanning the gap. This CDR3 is CASSLAGVEQYF. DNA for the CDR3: TGTGCCAGCAGCTTAGCGGGAGTAGAGCAGTACTTC.

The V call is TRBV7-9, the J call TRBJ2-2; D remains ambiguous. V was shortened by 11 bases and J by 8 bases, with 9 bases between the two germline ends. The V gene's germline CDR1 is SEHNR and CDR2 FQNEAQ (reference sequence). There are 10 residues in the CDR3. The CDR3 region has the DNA TGTGCCTATACTCTAGGGGAGCTGTTTTTT. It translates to CAYTLGELFF.

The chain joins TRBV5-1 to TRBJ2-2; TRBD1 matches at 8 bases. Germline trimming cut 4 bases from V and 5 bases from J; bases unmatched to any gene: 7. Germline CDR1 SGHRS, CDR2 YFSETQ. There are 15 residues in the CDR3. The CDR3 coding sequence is TGCGCCAGCAGCCCAGGACAGGGAGCAACCGGGGAGCTGTTTTTT. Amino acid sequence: CASSPGQGATGELFF.

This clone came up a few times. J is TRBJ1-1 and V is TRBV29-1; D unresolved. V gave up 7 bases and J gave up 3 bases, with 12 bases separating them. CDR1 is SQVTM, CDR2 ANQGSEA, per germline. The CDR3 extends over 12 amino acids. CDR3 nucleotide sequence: TGCAGCGCCTGGACGGGGTACACTGAAGCTTTCTTT. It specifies CSAWTGYTEAFF.

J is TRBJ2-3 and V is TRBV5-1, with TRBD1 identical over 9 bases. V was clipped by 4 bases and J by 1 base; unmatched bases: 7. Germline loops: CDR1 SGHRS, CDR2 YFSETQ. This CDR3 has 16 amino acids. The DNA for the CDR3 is TGCGCCAGCAGCCCACAAACAGGGGGCCGCACAGATACGCAGTATTTT. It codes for CASSPQTGGRTDTQYF.

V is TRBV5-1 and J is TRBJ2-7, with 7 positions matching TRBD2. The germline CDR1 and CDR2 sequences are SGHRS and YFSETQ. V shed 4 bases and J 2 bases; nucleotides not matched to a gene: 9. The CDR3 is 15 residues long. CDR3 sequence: CASSPGRWNPYEQYF. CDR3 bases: TGCGCCAGCAGCCCCGGGAGGTGGAACCCCTACGAGCAGTACTTC.

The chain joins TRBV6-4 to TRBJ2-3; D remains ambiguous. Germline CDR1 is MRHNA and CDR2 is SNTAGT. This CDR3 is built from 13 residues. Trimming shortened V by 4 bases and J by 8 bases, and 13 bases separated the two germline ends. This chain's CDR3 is CASSGTDRGTQYF. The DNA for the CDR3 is TGTGCCAGCAGTGGCACTGACCGAGGTACGCAGTATTTT.